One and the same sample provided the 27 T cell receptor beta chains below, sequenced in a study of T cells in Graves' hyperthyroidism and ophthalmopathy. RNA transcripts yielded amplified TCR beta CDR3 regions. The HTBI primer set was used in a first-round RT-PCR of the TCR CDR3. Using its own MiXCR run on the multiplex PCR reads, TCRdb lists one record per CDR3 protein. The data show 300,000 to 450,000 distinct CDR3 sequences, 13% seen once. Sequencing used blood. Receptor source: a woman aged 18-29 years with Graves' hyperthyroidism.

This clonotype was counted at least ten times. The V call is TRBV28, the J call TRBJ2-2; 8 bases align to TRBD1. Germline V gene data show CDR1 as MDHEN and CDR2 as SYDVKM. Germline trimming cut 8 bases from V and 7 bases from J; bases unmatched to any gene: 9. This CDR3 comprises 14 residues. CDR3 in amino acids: CASSPTGGNGELFF. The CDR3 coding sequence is TGTGCCAGCTCCCCTACAGGGGGTAACGGGGAGCTGTTTTTT.

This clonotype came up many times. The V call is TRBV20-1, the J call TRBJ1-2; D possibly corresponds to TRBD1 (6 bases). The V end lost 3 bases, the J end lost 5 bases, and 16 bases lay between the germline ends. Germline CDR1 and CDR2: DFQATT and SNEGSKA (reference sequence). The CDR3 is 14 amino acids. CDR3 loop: CSARDGRGTYGYTF. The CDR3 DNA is TGCAGTGCTAGGGATGGCAGGGGCACGTATGGCTACACCTTC.

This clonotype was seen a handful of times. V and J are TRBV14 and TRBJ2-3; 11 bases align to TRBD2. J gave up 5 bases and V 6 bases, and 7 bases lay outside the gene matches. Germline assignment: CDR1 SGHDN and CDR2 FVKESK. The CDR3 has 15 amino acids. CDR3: CASSQLAGVLDTQYF. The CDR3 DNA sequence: TGTGCCAGCAGTCAACTAGCGGGGGTTCTAGATACGCAGTATTTT.

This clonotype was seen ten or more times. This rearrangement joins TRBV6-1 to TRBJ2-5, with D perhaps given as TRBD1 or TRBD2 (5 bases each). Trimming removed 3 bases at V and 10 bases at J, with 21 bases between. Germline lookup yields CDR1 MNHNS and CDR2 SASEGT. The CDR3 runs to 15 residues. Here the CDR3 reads CASSDPSTGPRGQYF. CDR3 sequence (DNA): TGTGCCAGCAGTGACCCGTCGACGGGACCCCGGGGCCAGTACTTC.

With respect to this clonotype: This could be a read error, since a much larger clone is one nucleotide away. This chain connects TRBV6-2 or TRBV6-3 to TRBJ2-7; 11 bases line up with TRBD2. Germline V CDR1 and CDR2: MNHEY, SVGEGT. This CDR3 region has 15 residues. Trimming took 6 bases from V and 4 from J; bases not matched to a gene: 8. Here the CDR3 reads CASRVTSGGSYEQYF. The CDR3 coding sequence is TGTGCCAGCAGGGTAACTAGCGGGGGTTCTTACGAGCAGTACTTC.

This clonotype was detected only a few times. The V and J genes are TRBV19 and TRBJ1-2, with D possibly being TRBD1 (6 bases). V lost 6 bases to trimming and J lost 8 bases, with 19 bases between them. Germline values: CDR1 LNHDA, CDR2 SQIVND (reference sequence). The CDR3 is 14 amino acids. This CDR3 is CASRTVRQGRGYTF. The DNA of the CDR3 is TGTGCCAGTAGAACCGTTCGGCAGGGGCGAGGCTACACCTTC.

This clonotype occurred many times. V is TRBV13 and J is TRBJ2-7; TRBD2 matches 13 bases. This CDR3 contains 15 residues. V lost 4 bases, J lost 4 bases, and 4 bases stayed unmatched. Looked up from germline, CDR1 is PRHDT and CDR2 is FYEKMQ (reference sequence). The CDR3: CASSSTSGRVYEQYF. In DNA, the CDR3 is TGTGCCAGCAGCTCCACTAGCGGGAGGGTTTACGAGCAGTACTTC.

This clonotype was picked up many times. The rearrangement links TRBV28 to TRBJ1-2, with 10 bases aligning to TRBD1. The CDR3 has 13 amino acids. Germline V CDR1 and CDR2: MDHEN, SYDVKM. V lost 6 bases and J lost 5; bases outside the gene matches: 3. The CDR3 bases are TGTGCCAGCAGCGACAGGGGGCGTTATGGCTACACCTTC. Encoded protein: CASSDRGRYGYTF.

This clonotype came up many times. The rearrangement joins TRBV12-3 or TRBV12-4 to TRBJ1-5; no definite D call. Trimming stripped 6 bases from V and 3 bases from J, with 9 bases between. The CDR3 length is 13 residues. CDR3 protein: CASSITYNQPQHF. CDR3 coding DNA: TGTGCCAGCAGCATAACTTACAATCAGCCCCAGCATTTT.

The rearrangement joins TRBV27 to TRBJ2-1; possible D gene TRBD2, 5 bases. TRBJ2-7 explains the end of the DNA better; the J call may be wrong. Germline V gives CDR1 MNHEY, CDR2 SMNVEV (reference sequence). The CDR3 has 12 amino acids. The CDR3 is CASSRRGNEQYF. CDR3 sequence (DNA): TGTGCCAGCAGTCGAAGAGGGAATGAGCAGTACTTC.

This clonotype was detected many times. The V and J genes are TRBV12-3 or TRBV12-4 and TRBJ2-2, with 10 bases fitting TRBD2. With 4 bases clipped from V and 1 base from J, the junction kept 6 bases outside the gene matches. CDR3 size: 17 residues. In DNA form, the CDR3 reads TGTGCCAGCAGTTGGACAGCGGGGGGGAAGAACACCGGGGAGCTGTTTTTT. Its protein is CASSWTAGGKNTGELFF.

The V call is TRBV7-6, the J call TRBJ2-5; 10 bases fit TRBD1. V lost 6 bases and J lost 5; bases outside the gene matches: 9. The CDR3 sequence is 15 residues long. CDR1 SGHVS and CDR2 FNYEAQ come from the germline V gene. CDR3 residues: CASRSSTGGPETQYF. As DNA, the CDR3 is TGTGCCAGCAGGTCGTCGACAGGGGGCCCGGAGACCCAGTACTTC.

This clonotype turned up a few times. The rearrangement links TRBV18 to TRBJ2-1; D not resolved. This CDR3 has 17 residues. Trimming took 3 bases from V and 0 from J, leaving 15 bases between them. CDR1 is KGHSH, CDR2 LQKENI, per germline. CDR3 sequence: CASSPEPAQSSYNEQFF. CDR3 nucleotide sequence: TGTGCCAGCTCACCTGAGCCTGCTCAGAGCTCCTACAATGAGCAGTTCTTC.

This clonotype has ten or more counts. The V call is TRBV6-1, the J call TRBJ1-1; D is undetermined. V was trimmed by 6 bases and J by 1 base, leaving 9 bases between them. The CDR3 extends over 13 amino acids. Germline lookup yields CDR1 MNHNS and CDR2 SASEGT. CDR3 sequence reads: CASRDPTNTEAFF. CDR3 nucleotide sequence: TGTGCCAGCAGGGACCCAACGAACACTGAAGCTTTCTTT.

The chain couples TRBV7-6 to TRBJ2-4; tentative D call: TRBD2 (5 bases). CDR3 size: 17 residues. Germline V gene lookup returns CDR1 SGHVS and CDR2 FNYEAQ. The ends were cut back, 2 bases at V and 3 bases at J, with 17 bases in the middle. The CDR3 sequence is CASSLTSVGVGKNIQYF. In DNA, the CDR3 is TGTGCCAGCAGCTTAACATCGGTCGGGGTGGGCAAAAACATTCAGTACTTC.

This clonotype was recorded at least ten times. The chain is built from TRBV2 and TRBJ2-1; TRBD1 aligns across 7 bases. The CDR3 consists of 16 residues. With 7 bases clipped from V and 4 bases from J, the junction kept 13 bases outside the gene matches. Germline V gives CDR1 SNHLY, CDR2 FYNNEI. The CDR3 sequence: CASKSVRGPPYNEQFF. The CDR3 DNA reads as TGTGCCAGCAAGTCGGTAAGGGGGCCCCCTTACAATGAGCAGTTCTTC.

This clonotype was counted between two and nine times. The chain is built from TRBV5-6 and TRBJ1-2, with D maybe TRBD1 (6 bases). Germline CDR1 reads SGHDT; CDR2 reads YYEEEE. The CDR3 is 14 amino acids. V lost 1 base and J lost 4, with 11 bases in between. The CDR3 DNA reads TGTGCCAGCAGCTTGAATGGGGGCGCCTATGGCTACACCTTC. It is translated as CASSLNGGAYGYTF.

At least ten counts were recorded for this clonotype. CDR3: CASSQAGLVNEKLFF. CDR3 sequence (DNA): TGTGCCAGCAGCCAAGCGGGACTGGTTAATGAAAAACTGTTTTTT. The chain combines TRBV3-1 with TRBJ1-4; D might be TRBD1 (5 bases). CDR1 and CDR2 from the germline V gene are LGHDT and YNNKEL (reference sequence). The CDR3 sequence is 15 residues long. V shed 1 base and J shed 4 bases, with 10 bases lying between them.

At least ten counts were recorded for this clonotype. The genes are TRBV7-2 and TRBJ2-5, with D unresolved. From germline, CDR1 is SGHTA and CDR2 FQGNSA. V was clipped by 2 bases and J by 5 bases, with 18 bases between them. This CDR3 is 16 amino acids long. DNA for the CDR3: TGTGCCAGCAGCTTAAGGACCCCGGGCATATGGGAGACCCAGTACTTC. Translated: CASSLRTPGIWETQYF.

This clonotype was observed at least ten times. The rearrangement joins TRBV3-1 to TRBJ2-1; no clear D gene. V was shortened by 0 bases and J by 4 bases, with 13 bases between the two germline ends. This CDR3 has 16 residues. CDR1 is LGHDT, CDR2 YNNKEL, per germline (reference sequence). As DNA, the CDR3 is TGTGCCAGCAGCCAAGATTCCCCGATACCGTACAATGAGCAGTTCTTC. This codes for CASSQDSPIPYNEQFF.

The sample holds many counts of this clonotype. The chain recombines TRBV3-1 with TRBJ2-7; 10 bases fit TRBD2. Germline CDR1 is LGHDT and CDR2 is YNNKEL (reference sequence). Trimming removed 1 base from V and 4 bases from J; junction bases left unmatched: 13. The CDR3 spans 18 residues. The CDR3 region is CASSQGISGGVSLYEQYF. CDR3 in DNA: TGTGCCAGCAGCCAAGGGATCAGCGGGGGGGTCAGTTTGTACGAGCAGTACTTC.

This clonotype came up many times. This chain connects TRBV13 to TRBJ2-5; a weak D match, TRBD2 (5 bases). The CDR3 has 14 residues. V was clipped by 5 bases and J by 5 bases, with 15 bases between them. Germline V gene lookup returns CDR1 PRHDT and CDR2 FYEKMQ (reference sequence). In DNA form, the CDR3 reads TGTGCCAGCAGCCCCAATAGGAGGCGGGAGACCCAGTACTTC. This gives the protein CASSPNRRRETQYF.

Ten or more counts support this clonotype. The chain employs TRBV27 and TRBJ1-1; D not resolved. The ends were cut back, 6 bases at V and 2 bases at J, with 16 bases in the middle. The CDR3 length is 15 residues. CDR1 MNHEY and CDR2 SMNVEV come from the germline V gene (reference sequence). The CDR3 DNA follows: TGTGCCAGCAGAAATGGCCCCGCGCCTAACACTGAAGCTTTCTTT. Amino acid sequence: CASRNGPAPNTEAFF.

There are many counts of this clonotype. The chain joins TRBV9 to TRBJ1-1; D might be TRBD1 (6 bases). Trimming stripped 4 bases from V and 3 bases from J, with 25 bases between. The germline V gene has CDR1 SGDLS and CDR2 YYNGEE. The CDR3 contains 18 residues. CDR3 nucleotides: TGTGCCAGCAGCCCCCGGACAGTAAGATTGGGGGGGGACACTGAAGCTTTCTTT. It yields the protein CASSPRTVRLGGDTEAFF.

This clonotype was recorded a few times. The CDR3: CASSQGGAGEQFF. The CDR3 DNA reads as TGCGCCAGCAGCCAAGGGGGGGCAGGTGAGCAGTTCTTC. The chain has TRBV4-1 and TRBJ2-1; D is possibly TRBD1 or TRBD2 (6 bases each). This CDR3 region has 13 residues. V gave up 1 base and J gave up 9 bases, with 10 bases separating them. CDR1 and CDR2 from the germline V gene are MGHRA and YSYEKL.

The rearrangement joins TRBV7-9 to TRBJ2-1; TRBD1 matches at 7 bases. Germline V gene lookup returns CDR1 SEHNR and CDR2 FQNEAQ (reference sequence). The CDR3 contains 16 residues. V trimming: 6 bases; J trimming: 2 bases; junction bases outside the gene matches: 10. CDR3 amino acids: CASRTTGSGTYNEQFF. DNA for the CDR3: TGTGCCAGCAGGACGACAGGGTCCGGCACCTACAATGAGCAGTTCTTC.

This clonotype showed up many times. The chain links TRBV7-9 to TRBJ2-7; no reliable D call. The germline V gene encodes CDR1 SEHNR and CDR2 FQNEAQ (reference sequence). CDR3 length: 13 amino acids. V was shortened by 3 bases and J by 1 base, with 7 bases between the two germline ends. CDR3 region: CASSLDASYEQYF. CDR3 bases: TGTGCCAGCAGCTTGGACGCGTCCTACGAGCAGTACTTC.